These 8 T cell receptor beta chains were all obtained from the same sample, sequenced in a study of shared clonotypes between healthy human individuals. Repertoires were generated with immunoSEQ multiplex PCR, while TCRdb's copy carries only in-frame clones and drops some. The repertoire has more than 2,000,000 clones, approximately 90% of them found once; the top ten carry under 0.15%. The sequencing input was naive CD4+ T cells sorted from blood. As for subset: CD45RA+ positively selected. The source is a man in his late teens or twenties in good health.

The chain has TRBV11-2 and TRBJ1-1, with TRBD1 matching 8 bases. Germline V gene sequence: CDR1 SGHAT, CDR2 FQNNGV. The CDR3 totals 14 residues. The ends lost 5 bases at V and 5 bases at J; junction bases unmatched: 7. The CDR3 bases are TGTGCCAGCAGCCCCGGACAGGGTGAAACTGAAGCTTTCTTT. Protein: CASSPGQGETEAFF.

J is TRBJ1-1 and V is TRBV28; TRBD1 aligns across 11 bases. Unmatched junction bases numbered 9, after V lost 4 bases and J lost 5 bases. Germline assignment: CDR1 MDHEN and CDR2 SYDVKM. The CDR3 loop spans 16 amino acids. Here the CDR3 DNA reads TGTGCCAGCAGTTCCTCCGGACAGGGGGCAGGGACTGAAGCTTTCTTT. It encodes CASSSSGQGAGTEAFF. Filled out from reference TRBV28 and TRBJ1-1, the complete variable domain reads DVKVTQSSRYLVKRTGEKVFLECVQDMDHENMFWYRQDPGLGLRLIYFSYDVKMKEKGDIPEGYSVSREKKERFSLILESASTNQTSMYLCASSSSGQGAGTEAFFGQGTRLTVV.

The genes are TRBV5-4 and TRBJ2-3, with D possibly being TRBD1 or TRBD2 (5 bases each). Between the trimmed V and J ends, which lost 0 bases and 6 bases, there was a span of 14 bases. The CDR3 spans 15 residues. CDR1 is SGHNT, CDR2 YYREEE, per germline (reference sequence). The CDR3 DNA sequence: TGTGCCAGCAGCTTGGGGGGACCTTATACGGATACGCAGTATTTT. Protein: CASSLGGPYTDTQYF.

The rearrangement uses TRBV6-1 and TRBJ2-7; D is uncertain. The germline gives CDR1 MNHNS, CDR2 SASEGT. Trimming stripped 7 bases from V and 4 bases from J, with 11 bases between. This CDR3 is 12 amino acids long. The CDR3 here is CASTQRSYEQYF. CDR3 nucleotides: TGTGCCAGCACCCAGAGATCATACGAGCAGTACTTC.

The gene calls are TRBV5-4 and TRBJ2-5, with 11 bases that match TRBD2. Losses at the gene ends were 0 bases for V and 5 bases for J; bases not matched to a gene: 6. Germline V lookup: CDR1 SGHNT, CDR2 YYREEE (reference sequence). This CDR3 contains 16 residues. The CDR3 loop is CASSLDRLAGSETQYF. The DNA for the CDR3 is TGTGCCAGCAGCTTGGACAGACTAGCGGGAAGTGAGACCCAGTACTTC.

A note on this clone: Other DNA sequences of this sample code for an identical CDR3. The chain combines TRBV5-1 with TRBJ1-5; TRBD1 might be the D (5 bases). The V end lost 0 bases, the J end lost 0 bases, and 7 bases lay between the germline ends. This CDR3 spans 15 amino acids. Germline V lookup: CDR1 SGHRS, CDR2 YFSETQ. The CDR3 reads CASSLVGDSNQPQHF. The CDR3 DNA is TGCGCCAGCAGCTTGGTAGGGGATAGCAATCAGCCCCAGCATTTT.

The V gene is TRBV18, the J gene TRBJ2-2, with D tentatively TRBD1 (6 bases). V gave up 6 bases and J gave up 3 bases, with 14 bases separating them. Germline CDR1 and CDR2: KGHSH and LQKENI. The CDR3 spans 15 residues. In DNA, the CDR3 is TGTGCCAGCTCTACCACAGGGCTGGACACCGGGGAGCTGTTTTTT. This codes for CASSTTGLDTGELFF.

In its sample, this clone was seen once. The chain employs TRBV9 and TRBJ1-1; 9 bases are a match to TRBD1. The V gene end was trimmed by 0 bases and the J gene end by 5 bases; junction bases not matched to a gene: 5. Germline V gene data show CDR1 as SGDLS and CDR2 as YYNGEE. The CDR3 contains 15 residues. The chain's CDR3 is CASSVGGDRDTEAFF. The DNA for the CDR3 is TGTGCCAGCAGCGTAGGCGGGGACAGGGATACTGAAGCTTTCTTT.